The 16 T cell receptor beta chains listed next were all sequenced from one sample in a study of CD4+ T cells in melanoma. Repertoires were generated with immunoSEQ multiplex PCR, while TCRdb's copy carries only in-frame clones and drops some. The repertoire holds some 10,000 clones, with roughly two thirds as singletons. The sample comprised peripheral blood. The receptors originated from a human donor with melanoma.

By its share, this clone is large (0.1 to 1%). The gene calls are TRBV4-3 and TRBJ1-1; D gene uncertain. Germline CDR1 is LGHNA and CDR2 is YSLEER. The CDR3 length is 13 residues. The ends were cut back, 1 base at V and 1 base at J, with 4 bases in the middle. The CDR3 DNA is TGCGCCAGCAGCCAAGCTGGGAACACTGAAGCTTTCTTT. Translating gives CASSQAGNTEAFF.

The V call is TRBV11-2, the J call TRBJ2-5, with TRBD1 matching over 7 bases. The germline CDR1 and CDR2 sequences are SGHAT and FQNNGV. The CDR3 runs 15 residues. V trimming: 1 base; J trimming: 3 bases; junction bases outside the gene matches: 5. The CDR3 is CASSLGLRGKETQYF. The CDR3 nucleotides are TGTGCCAGCAGCTTAGGTCTCAGGGGGAAAGAGACCCAGTACTTC.

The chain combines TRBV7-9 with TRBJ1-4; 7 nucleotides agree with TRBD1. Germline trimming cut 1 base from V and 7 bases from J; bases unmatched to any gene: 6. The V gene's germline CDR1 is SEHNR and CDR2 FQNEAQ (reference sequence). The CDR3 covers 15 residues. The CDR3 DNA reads TGTGCCAGCAGCTTAGTGGGGGACAGAGGTGAAAAACTGTTTTTT. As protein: CASSLVGDRGEKLFF. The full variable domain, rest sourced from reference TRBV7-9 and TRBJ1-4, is DTGVSQNPRHKITKRGQNVTFRCDPISEHNRLYWYRQTLGQGPEFLTYFQNEAQLEKSRLLSDRFSAERPKGSFSTLEIQRTEQGDSAMYLCASSLVGDRGEKLFFGSGTQLSVL.

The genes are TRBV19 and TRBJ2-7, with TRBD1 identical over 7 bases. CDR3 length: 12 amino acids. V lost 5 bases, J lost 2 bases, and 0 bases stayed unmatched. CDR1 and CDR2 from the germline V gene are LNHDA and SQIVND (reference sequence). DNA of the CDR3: TGTGCCAGTAGTCAGGGGGCCTACGAGCAGTACTTC. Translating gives CASSQGAYEQYF.

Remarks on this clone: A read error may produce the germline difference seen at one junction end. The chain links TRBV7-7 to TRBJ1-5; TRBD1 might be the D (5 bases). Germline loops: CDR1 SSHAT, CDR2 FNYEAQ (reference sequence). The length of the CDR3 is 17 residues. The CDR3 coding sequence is TGTGCTAGCAGTACCCCGTACCGTGTGCAGGGCCCCACAGCCCAGCATTTT. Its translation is CASSTPYRVQGPTAQHF. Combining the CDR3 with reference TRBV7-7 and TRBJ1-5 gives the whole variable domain GAGVSQSPRYKVTKRGQDVTLRCDPISSHATLYWYQQALGQGPEFLTYFNYEAQPDKSGLPSDRFSAERPEGSISTLTIQRTEQRDSAMYRCASSTPYRVQGPTAQHFGDGTRLSIL.

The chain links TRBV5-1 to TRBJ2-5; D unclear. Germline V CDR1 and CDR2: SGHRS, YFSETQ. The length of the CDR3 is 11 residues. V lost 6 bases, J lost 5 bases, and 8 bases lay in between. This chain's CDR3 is CASTERETQYF. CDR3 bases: TGCGCCAGCACAGAACGGGAGACCCAGTACTTC.

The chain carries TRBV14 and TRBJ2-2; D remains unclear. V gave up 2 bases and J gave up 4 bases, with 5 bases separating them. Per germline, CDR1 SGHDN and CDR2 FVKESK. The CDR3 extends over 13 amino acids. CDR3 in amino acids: CASSQQTTGELFF. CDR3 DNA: TGTGCCAGCAGCCAACAGACCACCGGGGAGCTGTTTTTT. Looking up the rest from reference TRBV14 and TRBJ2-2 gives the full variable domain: EAGVTQFPSHSVIEKGQTVTLRCDPISGHDNLYWYRRVMGKEIKFLLHFVKESKQDESGMPNNRFLAERTGGTYSTLKVQPAELEDSGVYFCASSQQTTGELFFGEGSRLTVL.

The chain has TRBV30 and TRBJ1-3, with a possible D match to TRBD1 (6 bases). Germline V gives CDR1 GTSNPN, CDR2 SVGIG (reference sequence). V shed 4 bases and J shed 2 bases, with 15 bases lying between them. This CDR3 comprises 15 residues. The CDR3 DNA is TGTGCCTGGACTCCCCCTCGGACAGCTGGAAACACCATATATTTT. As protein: CAWTPPRTAGNTIYF.

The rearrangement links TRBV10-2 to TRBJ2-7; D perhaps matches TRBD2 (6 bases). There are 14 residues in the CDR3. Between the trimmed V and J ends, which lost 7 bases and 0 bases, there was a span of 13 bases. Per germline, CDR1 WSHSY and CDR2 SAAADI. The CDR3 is CASKAGLSSYEQYF. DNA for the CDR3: TGCGCCAGCAAGGCGGGGCTGAGCTCCTACGAGCAGTACTTC.

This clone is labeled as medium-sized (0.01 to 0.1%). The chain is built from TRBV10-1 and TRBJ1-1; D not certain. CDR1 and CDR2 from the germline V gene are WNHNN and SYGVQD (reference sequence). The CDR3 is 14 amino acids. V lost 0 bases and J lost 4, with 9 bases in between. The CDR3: CASSESVGSTEAFF. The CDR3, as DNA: TGCGCCAGCAGTGAGTCGGTAGGGAGCACTGAAGCTTTCTTT.

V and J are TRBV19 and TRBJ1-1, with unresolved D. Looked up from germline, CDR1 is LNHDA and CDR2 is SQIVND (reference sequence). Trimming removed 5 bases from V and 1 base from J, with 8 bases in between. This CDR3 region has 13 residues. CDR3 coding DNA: TGTGCCAGTAGTCCCGCAGCGAACACTGAAGCTTTCTTT. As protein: CASSPAANTEAFF.

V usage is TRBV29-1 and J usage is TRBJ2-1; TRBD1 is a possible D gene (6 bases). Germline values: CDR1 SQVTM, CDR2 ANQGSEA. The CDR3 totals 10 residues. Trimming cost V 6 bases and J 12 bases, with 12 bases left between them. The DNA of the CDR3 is TGCAGCGTAAACGACAGGTGGCAGTTCTTC. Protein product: CSVNDRWQFF.

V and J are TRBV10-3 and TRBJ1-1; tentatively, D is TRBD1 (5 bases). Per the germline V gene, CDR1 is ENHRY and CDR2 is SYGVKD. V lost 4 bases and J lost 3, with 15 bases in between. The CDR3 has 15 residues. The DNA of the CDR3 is TGTGCCATCAGTGTTGGGGCGACAGCATACACTGAAGCTTTCTTT. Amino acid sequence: CAISVGATAYTEAFF.

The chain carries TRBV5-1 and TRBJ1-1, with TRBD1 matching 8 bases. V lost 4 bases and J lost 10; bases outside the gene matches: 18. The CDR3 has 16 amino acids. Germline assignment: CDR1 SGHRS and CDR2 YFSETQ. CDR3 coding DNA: TGCGCCAGCAGCCCTGGACAGGGAGTTTTTTCCAGGGCAGCTTTCTTT. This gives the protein CASSPGQGVFSRAAFF. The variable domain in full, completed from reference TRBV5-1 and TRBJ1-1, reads KAGVTQTPRYLIKTRGQQVTLSCSPISGHRSVSWYQQTPGQGLQFLFEYFSETQRNKGNFPGRFSGRQFSNSRSEMNVSTLELGDSALYLCASSPGQGVFSRAAFFGQGTRLTVV.

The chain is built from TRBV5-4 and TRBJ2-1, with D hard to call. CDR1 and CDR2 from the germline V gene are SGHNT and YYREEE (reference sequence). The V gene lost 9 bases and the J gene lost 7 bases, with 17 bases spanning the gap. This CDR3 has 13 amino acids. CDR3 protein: CATDGSVGNEQFF. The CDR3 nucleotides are TGTGCCACCGACGGGTCTGTAGGTAATGAGCAGTTCTTC. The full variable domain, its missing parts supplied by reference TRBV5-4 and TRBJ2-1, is ETGVTQSPTHLIKTRGQQVTLRCSSQSGHNTVSWYQQALGQGPQFIFQYYREEENGRGNFPPRFSGLQFPNYSSELNVNALELDDSALYLCATDGSVGNEQFFGPGTRLTVL.

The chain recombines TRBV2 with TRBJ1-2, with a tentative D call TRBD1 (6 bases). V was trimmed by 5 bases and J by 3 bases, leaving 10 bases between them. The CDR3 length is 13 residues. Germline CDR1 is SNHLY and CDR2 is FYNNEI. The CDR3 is CASSTRGDYGYTF. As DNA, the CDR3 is TGTGCCAGCAGTACTAGGGGGGACTATGGCTACACCTTC.